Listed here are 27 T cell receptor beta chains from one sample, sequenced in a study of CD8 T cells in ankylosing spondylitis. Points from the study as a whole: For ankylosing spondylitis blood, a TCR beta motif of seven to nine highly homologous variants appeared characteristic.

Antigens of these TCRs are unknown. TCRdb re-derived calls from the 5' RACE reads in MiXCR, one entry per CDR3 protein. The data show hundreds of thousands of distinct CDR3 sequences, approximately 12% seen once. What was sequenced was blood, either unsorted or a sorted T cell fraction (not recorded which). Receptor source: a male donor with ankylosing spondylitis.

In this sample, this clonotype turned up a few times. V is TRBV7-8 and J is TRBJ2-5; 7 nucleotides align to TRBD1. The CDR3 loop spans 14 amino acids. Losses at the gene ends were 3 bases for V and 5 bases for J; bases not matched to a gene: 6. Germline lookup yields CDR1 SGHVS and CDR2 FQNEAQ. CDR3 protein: CASSFDRVWETQYF. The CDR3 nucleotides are TGTGCCAGCAGCTTCGACAGGGTTTGGGAGACCCAGTACTTC.

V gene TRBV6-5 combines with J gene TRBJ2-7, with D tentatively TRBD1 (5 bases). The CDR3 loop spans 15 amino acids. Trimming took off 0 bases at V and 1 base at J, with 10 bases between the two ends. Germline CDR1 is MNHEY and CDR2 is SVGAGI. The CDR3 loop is CASSYSFDRSYEQYF. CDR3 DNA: TGTGCCAGCAGTTACTCTTTCGACAGATCCTACGAGCAGTACTTC.

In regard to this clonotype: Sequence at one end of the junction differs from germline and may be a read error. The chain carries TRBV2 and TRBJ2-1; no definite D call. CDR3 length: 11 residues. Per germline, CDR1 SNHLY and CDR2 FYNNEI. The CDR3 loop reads CASREVGHQFF. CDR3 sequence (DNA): TGTGCCAGCCGTGAAGTCGGGCACCAGTTCTTC.

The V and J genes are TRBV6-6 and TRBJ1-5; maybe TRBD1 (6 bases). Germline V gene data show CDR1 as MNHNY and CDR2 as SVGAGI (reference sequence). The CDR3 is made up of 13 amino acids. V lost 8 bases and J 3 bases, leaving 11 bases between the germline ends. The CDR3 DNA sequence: TGTGCCAGCCGGGACAAAAACAATCAGCCCCAGCATTTT. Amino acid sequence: CASRDKNNQPQHF.

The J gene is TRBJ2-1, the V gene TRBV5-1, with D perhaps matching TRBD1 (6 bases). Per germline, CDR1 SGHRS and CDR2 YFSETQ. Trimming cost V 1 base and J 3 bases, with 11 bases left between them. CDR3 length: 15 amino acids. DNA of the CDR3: TGCGCCAGCAGCTTGAGAGTAGGGGGCTACAATGAGCAGTTCTTC. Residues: CASSLRVGGYNEQFF.

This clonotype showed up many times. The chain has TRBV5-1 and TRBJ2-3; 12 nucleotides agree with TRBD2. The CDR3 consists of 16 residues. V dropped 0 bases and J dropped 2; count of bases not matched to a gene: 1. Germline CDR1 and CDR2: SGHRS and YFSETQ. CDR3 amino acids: CASSLGLAGDTDTQYF. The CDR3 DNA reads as TGCGCCAGCAGCTTGGGACTAGCGGGAGACACAGATACGCAGTATTTT.

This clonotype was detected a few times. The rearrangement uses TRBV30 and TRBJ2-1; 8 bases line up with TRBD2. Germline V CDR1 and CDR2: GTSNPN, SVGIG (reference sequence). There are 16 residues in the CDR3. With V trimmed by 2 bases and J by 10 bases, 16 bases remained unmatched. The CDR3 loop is CAWSLAGTSRYLEQFF. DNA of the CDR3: TGTGCCTGGAGTCTAGCGGGCACTTCCCGGTATCTCGAGCAGTTCTTC.

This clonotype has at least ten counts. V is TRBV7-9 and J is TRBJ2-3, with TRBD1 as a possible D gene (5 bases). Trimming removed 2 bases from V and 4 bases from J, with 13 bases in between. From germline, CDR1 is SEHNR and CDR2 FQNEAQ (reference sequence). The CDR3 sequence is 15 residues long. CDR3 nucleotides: TGTGCCAGCAGCTTAAGAACAGGAGAGTCAGATACGCAGTATTTT. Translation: CASSLRTGESDTQYF.

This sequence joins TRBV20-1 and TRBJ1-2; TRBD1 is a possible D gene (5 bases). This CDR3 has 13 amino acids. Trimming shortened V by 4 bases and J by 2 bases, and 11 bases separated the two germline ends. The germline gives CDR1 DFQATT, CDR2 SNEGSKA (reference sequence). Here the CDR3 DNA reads TGCAGTGCTATCCAGGGAAGCAACTATGGCTACACCTTC. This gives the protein CSAIQGSNYGYTF.

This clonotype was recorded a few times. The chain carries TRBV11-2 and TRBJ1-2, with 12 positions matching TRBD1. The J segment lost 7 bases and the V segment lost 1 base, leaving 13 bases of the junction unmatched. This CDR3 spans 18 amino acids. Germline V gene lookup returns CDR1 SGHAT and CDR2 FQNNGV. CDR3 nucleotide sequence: TGTGCCAGCAGCTTAGTAGGGACAGGGGGCTTGGGGAAAAGTGGCTACACCTTC. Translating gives CASSLVGTGGLGKSGYTF.

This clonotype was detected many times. For the CDR3, the DNA is TGTGCCAGCAGTTACGGGCTGGACGACCCCTACGAGCAGTACTTC. It yields the protein CASSYGLDDPYEQYF. The chain carries TRBV6-2 or TRBV6-3 and TRBJ2-7, with D unclear. Looked up from germline, CDR1 is MNHEY and CDR2 is SVGEGT. V was clipped by 2 bases and J by 2 bases, with 13 bases between them. This CDR3 spans 15 amino acids.

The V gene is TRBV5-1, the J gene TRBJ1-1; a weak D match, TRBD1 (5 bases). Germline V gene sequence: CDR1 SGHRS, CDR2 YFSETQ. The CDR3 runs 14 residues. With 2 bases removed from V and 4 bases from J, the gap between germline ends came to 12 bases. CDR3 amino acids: CASSFVGGGTEAFF. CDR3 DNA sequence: TGCGCCAGCAGCTTTGTTGGGGGTGGCACTGAAGCTTTCTTT.

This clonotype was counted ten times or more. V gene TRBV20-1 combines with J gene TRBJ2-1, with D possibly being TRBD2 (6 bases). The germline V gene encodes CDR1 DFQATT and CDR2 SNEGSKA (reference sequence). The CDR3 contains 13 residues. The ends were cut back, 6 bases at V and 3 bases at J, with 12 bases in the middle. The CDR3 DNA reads TGCAGTGCGTCGGGAGCACGCTACAATGAGCAGTTCTTC. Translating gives CSASGARYNEQFF.

CDR3 nucleotide sequence: TGTGCCAGCAGCTTATGGACTTATAACGAGCAGTACTTC. It codes for CASSLWTYNEQYF. The chain couples TRBV7-2 to TRBJ2-7, with D tentatively TRBD2 (5 bases). Trimming left V 2 bases short and J 5 bases short, with 10 bases between. The CDR3 is 13 amino acids. Germline-derived CDR1 and CDR2 are SGHTA and FQGNSA.

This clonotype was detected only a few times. The DNA for the CDR3 is TGCAGTGCTTTAAGTACCCGGGACTTTACCTACAATGAGCAGTTCTTC. It is translated as CSALSTRDFTYNEQFF. The V and J genes are TRBV20-1 and TRBJ2-1; possibly TRBD2 for D (6 bases). CDR1 and CDR2 from the germline V gene are DFQATT and SNEGSKA (reference sequence). The CDR3 has 16 residues. V was clipped by 5 bases and J by 2 bases, with 19 bases between them.

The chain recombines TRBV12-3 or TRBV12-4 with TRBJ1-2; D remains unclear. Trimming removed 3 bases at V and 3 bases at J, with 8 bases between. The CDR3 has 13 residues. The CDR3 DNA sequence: TGTGCCAGCAGTTTTAACAGACACTATGGCTACACCTTC. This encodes CASSFNRHYGYTF.

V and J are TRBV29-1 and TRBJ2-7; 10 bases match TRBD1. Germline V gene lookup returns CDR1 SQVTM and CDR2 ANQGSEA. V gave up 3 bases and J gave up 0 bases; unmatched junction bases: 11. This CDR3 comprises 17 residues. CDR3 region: CSVEGPRDRGDSYEQYF. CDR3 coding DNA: TGCAGCGTTGAGGGCCCCCGGGACAGGGGAGACTCCTACGAGCAGTACTTC.

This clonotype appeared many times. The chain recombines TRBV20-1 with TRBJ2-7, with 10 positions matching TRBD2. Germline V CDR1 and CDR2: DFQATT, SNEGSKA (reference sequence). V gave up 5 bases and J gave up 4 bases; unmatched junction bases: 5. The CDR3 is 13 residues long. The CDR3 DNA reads TGCAGTGCTGCGGGACTAGCGAGTTACGAGCAGTACTTC. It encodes CSAAGLASYEQYF.

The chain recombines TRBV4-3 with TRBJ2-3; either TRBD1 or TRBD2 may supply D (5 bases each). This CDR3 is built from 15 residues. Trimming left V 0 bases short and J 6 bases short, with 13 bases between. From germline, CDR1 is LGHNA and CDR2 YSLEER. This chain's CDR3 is CASSQDQRGSDTQYF. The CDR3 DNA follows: TGCGCCAGCAGCCAAGATCAGAGGGGCAGTGATACGCAGTATTTT.

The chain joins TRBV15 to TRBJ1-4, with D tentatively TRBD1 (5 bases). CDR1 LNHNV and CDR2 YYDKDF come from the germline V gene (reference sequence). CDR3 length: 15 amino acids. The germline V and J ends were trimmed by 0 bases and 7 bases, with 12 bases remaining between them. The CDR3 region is CATSRDRVRREKLFF. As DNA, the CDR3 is TGTGCCACCAGCAGAGACAGGGTTCGTCGTGAAAAACTGTTTTTT.

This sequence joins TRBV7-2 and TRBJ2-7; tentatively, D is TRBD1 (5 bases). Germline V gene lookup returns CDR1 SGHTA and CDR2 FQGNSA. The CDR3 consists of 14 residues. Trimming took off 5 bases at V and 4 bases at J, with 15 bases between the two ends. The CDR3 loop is CASSPRQKMYEQYF. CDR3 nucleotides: TGTGCCAGCAGCCCGAGACAGAAAATGTACGAGCAGTACTTC.

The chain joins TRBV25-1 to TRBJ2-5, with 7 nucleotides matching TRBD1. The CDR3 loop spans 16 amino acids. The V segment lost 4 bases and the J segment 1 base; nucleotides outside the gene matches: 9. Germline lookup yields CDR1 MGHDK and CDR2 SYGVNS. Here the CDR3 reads CASSAYRDSLQETQYF. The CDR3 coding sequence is TGTGCCAGCAGTGCTTACCGGGACAGCCTCCAAGAGACCCAGTACTTC.

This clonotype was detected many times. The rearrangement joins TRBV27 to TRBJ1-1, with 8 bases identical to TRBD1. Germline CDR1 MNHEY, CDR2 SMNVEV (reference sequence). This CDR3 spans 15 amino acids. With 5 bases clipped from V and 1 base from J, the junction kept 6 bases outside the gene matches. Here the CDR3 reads CASSPGQGWNTEAFF. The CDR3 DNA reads TGTGCCAGCAGTCCAGGACAGGGATGGAACACTGAAGCTTTCTTT.

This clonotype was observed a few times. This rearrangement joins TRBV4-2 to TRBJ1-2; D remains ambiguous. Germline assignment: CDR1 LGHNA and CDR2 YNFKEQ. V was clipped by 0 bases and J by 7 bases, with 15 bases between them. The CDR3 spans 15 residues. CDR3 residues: CASSQETTGLGGYTF. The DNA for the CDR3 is TGTGCCAGCAGCCAAGAAACAACGGGGTTAGGTGGCTACACCTTC.

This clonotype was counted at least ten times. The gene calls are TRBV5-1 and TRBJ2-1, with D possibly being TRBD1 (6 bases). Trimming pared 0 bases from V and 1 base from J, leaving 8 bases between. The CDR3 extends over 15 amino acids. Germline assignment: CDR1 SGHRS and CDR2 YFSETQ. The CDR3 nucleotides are TGCGCCAGCAGCTTGGGGGGGACATCCTACAATGAGCAGTTCTTC. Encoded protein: CASSLGGTSYNEQFF.

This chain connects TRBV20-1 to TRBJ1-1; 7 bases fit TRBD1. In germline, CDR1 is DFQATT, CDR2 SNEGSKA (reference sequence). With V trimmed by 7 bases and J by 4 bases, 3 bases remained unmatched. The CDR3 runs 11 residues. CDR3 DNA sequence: TGCAGTGGCGAGGGGGCCACTGAAGCTTTCTTT. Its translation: CSGEGATEAFF.

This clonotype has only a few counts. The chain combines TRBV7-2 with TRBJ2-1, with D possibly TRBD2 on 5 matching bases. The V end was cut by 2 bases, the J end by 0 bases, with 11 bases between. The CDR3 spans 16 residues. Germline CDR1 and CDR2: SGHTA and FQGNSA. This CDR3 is CASSLSAASSYNEQFF. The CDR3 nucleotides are TGTGCCAGCAGCTTATCAGCGGCCAGCTCCTACAATGAGCAGTTCTTC.